Below, 21 T cell receptor beta chains from the same sample are listed, as sequenced in a study of cytomegalovirus exposure and HLA in healthy donors. Primers included in the PCR were 60 Vbeta and 13 Jbeta primers. Sequencing used immunoSEQ multiplex PCR; TCRdb keeps in-frame clones, though not all of them. The table includes around 120,000 clones, about 70% detected once. Sequencing was done on a sample of PBMCs. All receptors derive from a man between 50 and 59 years old in good health and CMV-seropositive.

The chain combines TRBV4-1 with TRBJ2-7; TRBD1 matches 9 bases. J was trimmed by 3 bases and V by 7 bases; bases with no gene match: 7. Per the germline V gene, CDR1 is MGHRA and CDR2 is YSYEKL. CDR3 length equals 14 residues. The CDR3 protein is CASTFETGGYEQYF. In DNA form, the CDR3 reads TGCGCCAGCACCTTCGAGACAGGGGGCTACGAGCAGTACTTC.

CDR3 region: CASSQIEMNTEAFF. The CDR3 bases are TGTGCCAGCTCACAGATAGAGATGAACACTGAAGCTTTCTTT. The J gene is TRBJ1-1, the V gene TRBV18; D is unresolved. The germline V gene encodes CDR1 KGHSH and CDR2 LQKENI. Trimming pared 4 bases from V and 0 bases from J, leaving 9 bases between. CDR3 size: 14 residues.

This chain uses TRBV6-1 with TRBJ1-5, with D perhaps matching TRBD1 (6 bases). Germline values: CDR1 MNHNS, CDR2 SASEGT. The CDR3 consists of 15 residues. Trimming pared 5 bases from V and 7 bases from J, leaving 18 bases between. The CDR3 DNA reads TGTGCCAGCAGTTCTTTCCGGGACACTGGACAGCCCCAGCATTTT. Translating gives CASSSFRDTGQPQHF.

This chain links TRBV6-5 with TRBJ1-2, with 8 bases fitting TRBD1. Germline V CDR1 and CDR2: MNHEY, SVGAGI. With 11 bases clipped from V and 6 bases from J, the junction kept 8 bases outside the gene matches. The CDR3 extends over 12 amino acids. Here the CDR3 reads CAARQGAHGYTF. In DNA, the CDR3 is TGTGCCGCCCGGCAGGGGGCGCATGGCTACACCTTC.

This sequence joins TRBV7-8 and TRBJ2-5, with a weak D call TRBD2 (7 bases). Judging by the DNA end, TRBJ2-7 fits better; the J call may be wrong. CDR1 and CDR2 (germline): SGHVS, FQNEAQ. This CDR3 has 15 residues. CDR3 sequence reads: CASSWQDGGGGEQYF. DNA of the CDR3: TGTGCCAGCAGCTGGCAGGATGGGGGCGGGGGCGAGCAGTACTTC.

This clone was detected only a few times. The chain carries TRBV9 and TRBJ1-2, with TRBD1 matching 8 bases. Germline V gene sequence: CDR1 SGDLS, CDR2 YYNGEE. Trimming took 4 bases from V and 4 from J; bases not matched to a gene: 9. CDR3 size: 15 residues. The CDR3 loop reads CASSSLGGQGYGYTF. The CDR3, as DNA: TGTGCCAGCAGCTCCCTCGGAGGACAGGGCTATGGCTACACCTTC.

The sample holds a few counts of this clone. CDR3 nucleotides: TGTGCCAGCAATCCTCTAGAGAACTATGGCTACACCTTC. This codes for CASNPLENYGYTF. The chain couples TRBV28 to TRBJ1-2; no definite D call. Germline lookup yields CDR1 MDHEN and CDR2 SYDVKM. The CDR3 length is 13 residues. Trimming cost V 7 bases and J 2 bases, with 11 bases left between them.

The chain carries TRBV2 and TRBJ1-2, with D unclear. The germline CDR1 and CDR2 sequences are SNHLY and FYNNEI. CDR3 length: 13 residues. V was pared by 6 bases and J by 4 bases, with 12 bases between. The CDR3 protein is CASRALPGYGYTF. The CDR3 nucleotides read TGTGCCAGCAGGGCCCTTCCAGGCTATGGCTACACCTTC.

The V call is TRBV5-1, the J call TRBJ2-5; 7 bases align to TRBD1. Judging by the DNA end, TRBJ2-7 fits better; the J call may be wrong. The germline V gene has CDR1 SGHRS and CDR2 YFSETQ. CDR3 size: 13 residues. CDR3 nucleotides: TGCGCCAGCAGGGGGGACAGCTCCTACGAGCAGTACTTC. This codes for CASRGDSSYEQYF.

The table lists this clone with a few counts. This rearrangement joins TRBV28 to TRBJ1-2; D gene ambiguous. CDR1 is MDHEN and CDR2 is SYDVKM in the germline V gene. CDR3 length: 13 residues. V was trimmed by 1 base and J by 8 bases, leaving 11 bases between them. CDR3 loop: CASSLYTNGGYTF. CDR3 nucleotide sequence: TGTGCCAGCAGTTTATACACCAACGGGGGCTACACCTTC.

V and J are TRBV9 and TRBJ2-1, with a possible D match to TRBD2 (6 bases). This CDR3 is 16 amino acids long. Germline CDR1 reads SGDLS; CDR2 reads YYNGEE. The V end was cut by 4 bases, the J end by 7 bases, with 21 bases between. CDR3 coding DNA: TGTGCCAGCAGCCCCCCCGGGACTCGATTTGTAAATGAGCAGTTCTTC. It specifies CASSPPGTRFVNEQFF.

The chain is built from TRBV15 and TRBJ1-2, with D maybe TRBD1 (6 bases). This CDR3 has 15 residues. V dropped 0 bases and J dropped 8 bases, with 16 bases sitting between them. CDR1 is LNHNV, CDR2 YYDKDF, per germline (reference sequence). CDR3 region: CATSRDPAGAKGYTF. DNA for the CDR3: TGTGCCACCAGCAGAGATCCTGCGGGGGCGAAAGGCTACACCTTC. Full variable domain (outside the CDR3, taken from reference TRBV15 and TRBJ1-2): DAMVIQNPRYQVTQFGKPVTLSCSQTLNHNVMYWYQQKSSQAPKLLFHYYDKDFNNEADTPDNFQSRRPNTSFCFLDIRSPGLGDTAMYLCATSRDPAGAKGYTFGSGTRLTVV.

V is TRBV9 and J is TRBJ2-3, with 8 bases identical to TRBD2. CDR1 and CDR2 (germline): SGDLS, YYNGEE. This CDR3 contains 15 residues. V trimming: 0 bases; J trimming: 5 bases; junction bases outside the gene matches: 5. Here the CDR3 DNA reads TGTGCCAGCAGCGTAGCGGGGGGGCCGGGAGATACGCAGTATTTT. Encoded protein: CASSVAGGPGDTQYF.

This clone appeared a few times. The chain joins TRBV5-1 to TRBJ2-7; TRBD1 matches 8 bases. Per the germline V gene, CDR1 is SGHRS and CDR2 is YFSETQ. This CDR3 is built from 17 residues. With 4 bases clipped from V and 6 bases from J, the junction kept 18 bases outside the gene matches. CDR3 sequence: CASSQKRQGAQGSEQYF. CDR3 DNA sequence: TGCGCCAGCAGCCAAAAACGGCAGGGGGCCCAAGGGAGCGAGCAGTACTTC.

The CDR3 here is CASETYRGQETQYF. Here the CDR3 DNA reads TGTGCCAGCGAAACCTACAGGGGACAAGAGACCCAGTACTTC. The chain has TRBV2 and TRBJ2-5, with 7 bases that match TRBD1. Germline V gene sequence: CDR1 SNHLY, CDR2 FYNNEI. CDR3 size: 14 residues. The ends lost 8 bases at V and 2 bases at J; junction bases unmatched: 8.

This clone has more than one count but fewer than ten. The V and J genes are TRBV11-1 and TRBJ1-6; D unresolved. The CDR3 has 13 residues. The V end lost 4 bases, the J end lost 9 bases, and 10 bases lay between the germline ends. Germline V gene sequence: CDR1 SGHAT, CDR2 FQDESV (reference sequence). CDR3 bases: TGTGCCAGCAGCTATACTACCGGTTCACCCCTCCACTTT. Translated: CASSYTTGSPLHF.

This chain links TRBV5-6 with TRBJ2-3, with unresolved D. The length of the CDR3 is 14 residues. The germline CDR1 and CDR2 sequences are SGHDT and YYEEEE. Trimming stripped 4 bases from V and 10 bases from J, with 19 bases between. Here the CDR3 reads CASSPGPGWQAQYF. The CDR3 nucleotides read TGTGCCAGCAGCCCAGGCCCCGGTTGGCAGGCGCAGTATTTT.

This chain uses TRBV5-8 with TRBJ1-6; 7 bases map to TRBD1. Germline V lookup: CDR1 SGHTS, CDR2 YDEGEE. CDR3 size: 16 residues. With V trimmed by 4 bases and J by 9 bases, 13 bases remained unmatched. The CDR3 nucleotides are TGTGCCAGCAGCCTACTCTTTCGGGACAGATCTTCACCCCTCCACTTT. Translation: CASSLLFRDRSSPLHF.

V usage is TRBV19 and J usage is TRBJ2-1; TRBD2 aligns across 11 bases. The CDR3 contains 17 residues. J was trimmed by 6 bases and V by 1 base; bases with no gene match: 8. Germline V gene data show CDR1 as LNHDA and CDR2 as SQIVND (reference sequence). The CDR3 DNA is TGTGCCAGTAGTATAGTGGGTAGCCTAGCGGGAGGCAATGAGCAGTTCTTC. Protein product: CASSIVGSLAGGNEQFF.

This rearrangement joins TRBV5-4 to TRBJ1-2, with TRBD1 as a possible D gene (5 bases). Germline V gene data show CDR1 as SGHNT and CDR2 as YYREEE (reference sequence). Trimming pared 5 bases from V and 8 bases from J, leaving 19 bases between. The CDR3 loop spans 14 amino acids. As DNA, the CDR3 is TGTGCCAGCAGTCTCGGCCAGGGTTTTAACGGCTACACCTTC. Its protein is CASSLGQGFNGYTF.

CDR3 nucleotide sequence: TGCGCCAGCAGGCACAGGGCAAGGGACAATGAGCAGTTCTTC. The encoded protein is CASRHRARDNEQFF. V gene TRBV23-1 combines with J gene TRBJ2-1; perhaps TRBD1 as D (6 bases). TRBV23-1 falls under the ORF class, with uncertain function. The CDR3 sequence is 14 residues long. Trimming shortened V by 6 bases and J by 5 bases, and 14 bases separated the two germline ends.